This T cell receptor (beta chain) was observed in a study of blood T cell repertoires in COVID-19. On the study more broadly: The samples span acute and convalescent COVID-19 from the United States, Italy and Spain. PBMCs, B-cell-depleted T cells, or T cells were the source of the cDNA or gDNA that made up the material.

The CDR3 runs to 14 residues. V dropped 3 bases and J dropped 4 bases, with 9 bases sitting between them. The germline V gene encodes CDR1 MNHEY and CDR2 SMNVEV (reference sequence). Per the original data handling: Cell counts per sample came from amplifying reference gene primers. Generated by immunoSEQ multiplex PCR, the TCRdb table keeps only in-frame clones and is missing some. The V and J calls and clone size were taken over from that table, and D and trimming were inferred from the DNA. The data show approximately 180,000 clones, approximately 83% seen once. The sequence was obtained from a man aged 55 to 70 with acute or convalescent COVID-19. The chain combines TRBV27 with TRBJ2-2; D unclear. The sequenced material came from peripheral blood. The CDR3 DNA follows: TGTGCCAGCAGTTTTGTTGCGAGCACCGGGGAGCTGTTTTTT. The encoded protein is CASSFVASTGELFF.